A selection of T cell receptor beta chains follows, all from one sample in a study of beta chain features in type 1 diabetes. TCRdb's table, derived via immunoSEQ multiplex PCR, lists solely in-frame clones and lacks some. The sample consists of 35,000 to 50,000 clones, approximately 51% of them appearing once. The sequencing input was stem cell memory CD4+ T cells from blood. These receptors were taken from a woman aged 30 to 39 in good health. Both conserved end residues are part of each CDR3. The D gene is left open where the match is weak. Clone size is given for some rows only: seen once, a few or many times, or a class if the clone is expanded.

V,size,length,D,J,CDR3,DNA
TRBV28,-,15,-,TRBJ1-5,CASSLAGVLNQPQHF,TGTGCCAGCAGTTTGGCAGGGGTGCTCAATCAGCCCCAGCATTTT
TRBV28,-,15,-,TRBJ1-1,CASSSRGVMNTEAFF,TGTGCCAGCAGTTCCAGGGGAGTAATGAACACTGAAGCTTTCTTT
TRBV19,few,13,TRBD2,TRBJ2-7,CAGTSGRTREQYF,TGTGCCGGTACTAGCGGGAGAACGAGGGAGCAGTACTTC
TRBV6-5,-,15,TRBD1,TRBJ2-7,CASSARGQGAYEQYF,TGTGCCAGCAGTGCCAGAGGACAGGGGGCCTACGAGCAGTACTTC
TRBV19,-,14,-,TRBJ1-2,CASSQTVTNYGYTF,TGTGCCAGTAGTCAAACAGTGACTAACTATGGCTACACCTTC
TRBV5-6,few,15,TRBD1,TRBJ2-2,CASSLPGGITGELFF,TGTGCCAGCAGCTTACCAGGGGGCATCACCGGGGAGCTGTTTTTT
TRBV19,-,12,-,TRBJ2-7,CASSIQGYEQYF,TGTGCCAGTAGTATACAGGGCTACGAGCAGTACTTC
TRBV19,-,15,TRBD2,TRBJ2-3,CASSISSGSWDTQYF,TGTGCCAGTAGTATTTCTAGCGGGAGCTGGGATACGCAGTATTTT
TRBV7-9,-,13,TRBD2,TRBJ2-7,CASSLSGRHEQYF,TGTGCCAGCAGCCTTAGCGGGAGGCACGAGCAGTACTTC
TRBV6-6,once,16,-,TRBJ1-5,CASSYGDNRGNQPQHF,TGTGCCAGCAGTTACGGGGACAATAGAGGGAATCAGCCCCAGCATTTT
TRBV29-1,few,12,-,TRBJ2-5,CSVTGNQETQYF,TGCAGCGTTACAGGGAACCAAGAGACCCAGTACTTC
TRBV7-9,-,15,-,TRBJ2-3,CASRHRDTSTDTQYF,TGTGCCAGCAGGCACCGGGACACTAGCACAGATACGCAGTATTTT
TRBV11-2,-,13,-,TRBJ2-5,CASSSFLQETQYF,TGTGCCAGCAGCTCCTTTTTACAAGAGACCCAGTACTTC
TRBV6-5,-,13,-,TRBJ2-7,CASSLDNPYEQYF,TGTGCCAGCAGCCTCGACAACCCCTACGAGCAGTACTTC
TRBV6-6,-,15,-,TRBJ2-5,CARRLTGFHQETQYF,TGTGCCAGGAGATTAACAGGGTTCCACCAAGAGACCCAGTACTTC
TRBV28,-,15,-,TRBJ1-5,CASRRRTDSNQPQHF,TGTGCCAGCAGGAGACGGACTGATAGCAATCAGCCCCAGCATTTT
TRBV28,few,14,TRBD1,TRBJ2-7,CASSPGTGNYEQYF,TGTGCCAGCAGTCCAGGGACAGGGAACTACGAGCAGTACTTC
TRBV6-4,-,15,-,TRBJ2-1,CASSDRGGAYNEQFF,TGTGCCAGCAGTGACAGGGGTGGCGCCTACAATGAGCAGTTCTTC
TRBV5-7,-,15,TRBD2,TRBJ2-7,CASSFAGGFLYEQYF,TGTGCCAGCAGCTTTGCGGGAGGTTTTCTCTACGAGCAGTACTTC
TRBV28,few,15,-,TRBJ2-1,CASSFIGSTYNEQFF,TGTGCCAGCAGTTTCATCGGGAGTACATACAATGAGCAGTTCTTC
TRBV11-2,-,18,-,TRBJ2-1,CASSSRPGQGIAYNEQFF,TGTGCCAGCAGCTCTCGGCCGGGGCAGGGGATTGCCTACAATGAGCAGTTCTTC
TRBV19,-,15,-,TRBJ1-5,CASEAQAGAGQSQHF,TGTGCCAGTGAGGCTCAGGCGGGAGCTGGACAATCCCAGCATTTT
TRBV28,-,16,-,TRBJ2-1,CASSPPAWRSYNEQFF,TGTGCCAGCAGTCCGCCTGCTTGGCGGTCCTACAATGAGCAGTTCTTC
TRBV21-1,-,16,-,TRBJ2-7,CASSTRRTSGSYEQYF,TGTGCCAGCAGCACCCGGCGGACTAGCGGCTCCTACGAGCAGTACTTC
TRBV6-5,-,13,TRBD1,TRBJ1-1,CAAKRDRDTEAFF,TGTGCCGCCAAAAGGGACAGGGACACTGAAGCTTTCTTT
TRBV7-8,-,16,TRBD2,TRBJ2-3,CASSPMAGALTDTQYF,TGTGCCAGCAGCCCTATGGCGGGAGCCCTCACAGATACGCAGTATTTT
TRBV7-2,-,14,TRBD2,TRBJ2-7,CASSRPSGLREQYF,TGTGCCAGCAGCAGGCCTAGCGGCCTGAGAGAGCAGTACTTC
TRBV5-4,-,15,-,TRBJ2-1,CASSLGGGDYNEQFF,TGTGCCAGCAGCTTGGGTGGCGGGGACTACAATGAGCAGTTCTTC
TRBV28,-,13,-,TRBJ2-7,CASSRDLGAEQYF,TGTGCCAGCAGTCGCGATCTGGGGGCCGAGCAGTACTTC
TRBV9,-,13,-,TRBJ1-1,CASSGQMNTEAFF,TGTGCCAGCAGCGGGCAAATGAACACTGAAGCTTTCTTT
TRBV5-1,-,14,TRBD2,TRBJ2-1,CASSHEQAGDEQFF,TGCGCCAGCAGCCACGAACAGGCGGGAGATGAGCAGTTCTTC
TRBV9,-,16,-,TRBJ1-3,CASSVARTTSGNTIYF,TGTGCCAGCAGCGTGGCCCGGACAACTTCTGGAAACACCATATATTTT
TRBV5-1,few,16,TRBD1,TRBJ2-2,CASSVTGGTNTGELFF,TGCGCCAGCAGCGTGACAGGGGGAACGAACACCGGGGAGCTGTTTTTT
TRBV18,-,15,-,TRBJ2-3,CASSPPGDNTDTQYF,TGTGCCAGCTCACCACCAGGGGACAACACAGATACGCAGTATTTT
TRBV29-1,-,13,-,TRBJ1-2,CSVGSPNSRGYTF,TGCAGCGTTGGGTCCCCAAACAGTCGGGGCTACACCTTC
TRBV2,few,15,TRBD1,TRBJ2-2,CAGHRDRADTGELFF,TGTGCCGGACACCGGGACAGGGCTGACACCGGGGAGCTGTTTTTT
TRBV7-9,-,19,TRBD2,TRBJ2-1,CASSLAGTSGRGAITEQFF,TGTGCCAGCAGCCTAGCCGGGACTAGCGGGAGGGGGGCCATCACTGAGCAGTTCTTC
TRBV29-1,few,20,-,TRBJ2-6,CSVEDGGGHTTPSGANVLTF,TGCAGCGTTGAAGATGGGGGGGGGCACACAACCCCCTCTGGGGCCAACGTCCTGACTTTC
TRBV11-3,-,17,-,TRBJ1-5,CASSRGWCGNSNQPQHF,TGTGCCAGCAGCCGCGGATGGTGCGGTAATAGCAATCAGCCCCAGCATTTT
TRBV7-6,-,11,-,TRBJ2-7,CASSLANEQYF,TGTGCCAGCAGCTTAGCTAACGAGCAGTACTTC
TRBV11-2,once,14,-,TRBJ2-2,CASSSGLNTGELFF,TGTGCCAGCAGCTCGGGGTTGAACACCGGGGAGCTGTTTTTT
TRBV6-6,few,15,-,TRBJ1-5,CASSYRSLGNQPQHF,TGTGCCAGCAGTTACCGCAGTCTAGGCAATCAGCCCCAGCATTTT
TRBV19,-,20,TRBD1,TRBJ2-3,CASSISGQSIKRWGTDTQYF,TGTGCCAGTAGTATCTCGGGACAGTCAATCAAGCGATGGGGCACAGATACGCAGTATTTT
TRBV19,-,16,TRBD1,TRBJ2-4,CASSLLRGRAKNIQYF,TGTGCCAGTAGCCTCCTCAGGGGGCGTGCCAAAAACATTCAGTACTTC
TRBV27,-,11,-,TRBJ2-1,CAGDHHNEQFF,TGTGCCGGAGACCACCACAATGAGCAGTTCTTC
TRBV7-2,-,14,-,TRBJ1-1,CASSLADTVKGAFF,TGTGCCAGCAGCTTAGCGGACACAGTCAAGGGAGCTTTCTTT
TRBV7-2,few,16,TRBD2,TRBJ2-5,CASSHVRAGGLETQYF,TGTGCCAGCAGCCACGTTCGGGCGGGAGGTCTGGAGACCCAGTACTTC
TRBV11-2,-,17,TRBD2,TRBJ2-7,CASSLGTSRGSMDEQYF,TGTGCCAGCAGCCTCGGGACTAGTCGGGGGAGTATGGACGAGCAGTACTTC
TRBV27,-,17,-,TRBJ2-7,CASSPSGRVGFSYEQYF,TGTGCCAGCAGTCCATCAGGCCGAGTCGGCTTCTCCTACGAGCAGTACTTC
TRBV6-5,-,15,TRBD1,TRBJ1-4,CASSSTGGWGEKLFF,TGTGCCAGCAGTTCCACAGGGGGCTGGGGAGAAAAACTGTTTTTT
TRBV2,-,14,TRBD1,TRBJ2-3,CASKVGQGTDTQYF,TGTGCCAGCAAAGTGGGACAGGGAACAGATACGCAGTATTTT
TRBV7-2,-,16,-,TRBJ2-5,CASMQLSGRGQETQYF,TGTGCCAGCATGCAACTAAGCGGGCGTGGGCAAGAGACCCAGTACTTC